This TCR beta chain was documented in a study of early T cells in non-severe SARS-CoV-2 infection. Study-level background: The input, bulk RNA from unsorted whole blood, was sequenced, and chains were unpaired.

Attachment of unique molecular identifiers to individual cDNA molecules was performed. One entry per CDR3 protein, called by TCRdb with MiXCR from the 5' RACE reads. The table records about 55,000 distinct CDR3 sequences, under 15% of them present only once. Germline lookup yields CDR1 LGHNA and CDR2 YSLEER. This CDR3 comprises 14 residues. Trimming shortened V by 0 bases and J by 5 bases, and 5 bases separated the two germline ends. The clonotype originates from an adult who was a healthcare worker with PCR-confirmed SARS-CoV-2 infection or an uninfected control (not recorded which). The chain carries TRBV4-3 and TRBJ1-6, with D unclear. Material for sequencing was whole blood. The CDR3 nucleotides are TGCGCCAGCAGCCAAGAACCCAATAATTCACCCCTCCACTTT. This encodes CASSQEPNNSPLHF.